What follows are 26 T cell receptor beta chains derived from one specimen sequenced in a study of post-analysis software for immune sequencing data. Study-wide findings and caveats: The study found TRBV5-6, TRBV5-1 and TRBV20-1 among roughly 5 TRBV segments more frequent in patients than controls.

The authors incorporated unique molecular identifiers into the TCR beta cDNA libraries. TCRdb redid the calling of the PCR reads with MiXCR, one entry per CDR3 protein. The sample includes some 700,000 distinct CDR3 sequences, approximately 60% of them seen just once. These receptors have no known antigen. The sequenced sample consisted of blood. The receptors here all came from a girl aged 2 to 10 with multiple sclerosis.

The V and J genes are TRBV6-2 or TRBV6-3 and TRBJ2-4; D perhaps matches TRBD1 (6 bases). The CDR3 runs to 17 residues. Trimming left V 0 bases short and J 1 base short, with 13 bases between. Germline CDR1 reads MNHEY; CDR2 reads SVGEGT. This CDR3 is CASSYSLDQGAKNIQYF. The CDR3 coding sequence is TGTGCCAGCAGTTACTCGTTAGATCAGGGGGCCAAAAACATTCAGTACTTC.

The CDR3 sequence: CASSDTGGDETQYF. Written as DNA, the CDR3 is TGCGCCAGCAGCGACACTGGGGGGGACGAGACCCAGTACTTC. This sequence joins TRBV5-1 and TRBJ2-5; 7 bases line up with TRBD2. CDR3 size: 14 residues. With 4 bases clipped from V and 5 bases from J, the junction kept 8 bases outside the gene matches. In germline, CDR1 is SGHRS, CDR2 YFSETQ.

This chain uses TRBV6-1 with TRBJ2-3; 8 bases map to TRBD2. The CDR3 has 15 residues. With 4 bases clipped from V and 1 base from J, the junction kept 4 bases outside the gene matches. Per germline, CDR1 MNHNS and CDR2 SASEGT. The CDR3 is CASSALSGGTDTQYF. The CDR3 bases are TGTGCCAGCAGTGCCCTTAGCGGGGGCACAGATACGCAGTATTTT.

This clonotype came up a few times. The chain recombines TRBV12-3 or TRBV12-4 with TRBJ1-1, with D maybe TRBD1 (5 bases). CDR3 length: 16 residues. V was cut by 6 bases and J by 4 bases, with 21 bases left in between. This CDR3 reads CASRLTPGGASTEAFF. CDR3 bases: TGTGCCAGCAGGTTAACCCCGGGAGGGGCGAGCACTGAAGCTTTCTTT.

The chain employs TRBV10-3 and TRBJ1-5, with D possibly matching TRBD1 (5 bases). The CDR3 loop spans 14 amino acids. The germline CDR1 and CDR2 sequences are ENHRY and SYGVKD. The V end lost 7 bases, the J end lost 3 bases, and 13 bases lay between the germline ends. CDR3 sequence (DNA): TGTGCCATCAAATCCTCAGGGACCAATCAGCCCCAGCATTTT. The encoded protein is CAIKSSGTNQPQHF.

The gene calls are TRBV7-8 and TRBJ2-1; a weak D match, TRBD2 (5 bases). Germline assignment: CDR1 SGHVS and CDR2 FQNEAQ. The CDR3 is 16 residues long. Between the trimmed V and J ends, which lost 1 base and 5 bases, there was a span of 15 bases. This CDR3 reads CASSLGRTGKHNEQFF. CDR3 DNA sequence: TGTGCCAGCAGCTTAGGGCGGACCGGGAAGCACAATGAGCAGTTCTTC.

The chain couples TRBV5-1 to TRBJ2-6; D is unresolved. This CDR3 spans 16 amino acids. Germline V CDR1 and CDR2: SGHRS, YFSETQ. V was trimmed by 0 bases and J by 0 bases, leaving 7 bases between them. The CDR3 DNA is TGCGCCAGCAGCTTGGCCGAGAACTCTGGGGCCAACGTCCTGACTTTC. Translated: CASSLAENSGANVLTF.

This clonotype was observed a handful of times. The genes are TRBV20-1 and TRBJ2-5; the D gene is possibly TRBD2 (7 bases). V was pared by 5 bases and J by 5 bases, with 12 bases between. The germline V gene encodes CDR1 DFQATT and CDR2 SNEGSKA (reference sequence). The CDR3 has 12 amino acids. CDR3 DNA sequence: TGCAGTGCTGCCAGGGGAGGGGAGACCCAGTACTTC. It specifies CSAARGGETQYF.

The CDR3 spells CASSQDPSSNQPQHF. For the CDR3, the DNA is TGTGCCAGCAGCCAAGACCCAAGTAGCAATCAGCCCCAGCATTTT. The gene calls are TRBV3-1 and TRBJ1-5; D unclear. V was shortened by 0 bases and J by 0 bases, with 6 bases between the two germline ends. This CDR3 is 15 amino acids long. Germline loops: CDR1 LGHDT, CDR2 YNNKEL (reference sequence).

The table lists this clonotype with a count of one. The gene calls are TRBV20-1 and TRBJ2-3; 8 bases agree with TRBD2. This CDR3 contains 14 residues. The trim removed 6 bases at V and 2 bases at J, leaving 7 bases unmatched. Per the germline V gene, CDR1 is DFQATT and CDR2 is SNEGSKA (reference sequence). The CDR3 sequence is CSAYSGGFTDTQYF. The CDR3 region has the DNA TGCAGTGCCTACAGCGGGGGCTTCACAGATACGCAGTATTTT.

The chain combines TRBV10-3 with TRBJ2-3; 7 bases map to TRBD2. With V trimmed by 5 bases and J by 0 bases, 5 bases remained unmatched. The CDR3 contains 15 residues. Germline V gives CDR1 ENHRY, CDR2 SYGVKD. CDR3 coding DNA: TGTGCCATCAGTCCCGGGACTACCAGCACAGATACGCAGTATTTT. Translating it yields CAISPGTTSTDTQYF.

The chain couples TRBV27 to TRBJ1-1; D is unresolved. CDR3 length: 13 amino acids. Trimming shortened V by 2 bases and J by 4 bases, and 8 bases separated the two germline ends. Germline V gene sequence: CDR1 MNHEY, CDR2 SMNVEV (reference sequence). The CDR3 region is CASSLARVTEAFF. The CDR3 DNA is TGTGCCAGCAGTTTAGCGAGAGTCACTGAAGCTTTCTTT.

This clonotype was found a few times. CDR3 bases: TGCAGTGCTAGGCGGGCTAGCTCCTACAATGAGCAGTTCTTC. It codes for CSARRASSYNEQFF. The rearrangement uses TRBV20-1 and TRBJ2-1, with TRBD2 as a possible D gene (5 bases). CDR1 is DFQATT, CDR2 SNEGSKA, per germline (reference sequence). With 3 bases removed from V and 0 bases from J, the gap between germline ends came to 9 bases. The CDR3 length is 14 residues.

This clonotype was found a few times. This rearrangement joins TRBV5-1 to TRBJ2-7; 11 bases line up with TRBD2. The CDR3 length is 15 residues. Germline assignment: CDR1 SGHRS and CDR2 YFSETQ. Trimming cost V 0 bases and J 5 bases; bases outside gene matches: 4. The CDR3 region has the DNA TGCGCCAGCAGCTTGGTCACTAGCGGGAGCCACGAGCAGTACTTC. Translation gives CASSLVTSGSHEQYF.

The CDR3 sequence is CASSDGLTGTVWHDEQFF. CDR3 sequence (DNA): TGTGCCAGCTCGGACGGGCTGACGGGGACAGTATGGCACGATGAGCAGTTCTTC. The chain recombines TRBV11-3 with TRBJ2-1, with 7 positions matching TRBD1. The CDR3 extends over 18 amino acids. From germline, CDR1 is SGHNT and CDR2 YENEEA. The V and J ends lost 8 bases and 8 bases, in that order; junction bases with no gene match: 24.

Ten or more counts support this clonotype. The genes are TRBV7-2 and TRBJ2-5; weak D call: TRBD2 (6 bases). V lost 1 base, J lost 5 bases, and 11 bases lay in between. The CDR3 covers 14 residues. Germline CDR1 reads SGHTA; CDR2 reads FQGNSA. The CDR3 DNA follows: TGTGCCAGCAGCTTAGTGGCAGGGAGGGAGACCCAGTACTTC. This gives the protein CASSLVAGRETQYF.

This clonotype was detected only a few times. The J gene is TRBJ2-7, the V gene TRBV12-3 or TRBV12-4, with D possibly matching TRBD2 (5 bases). Trimming took off 3 bases at V and 6 bases at J, with 21 bases between the two ends. This CDR3 comprises 16 residues. The CDR3 sequence: CASSFSEAGGRSEQYF. The DNA of the CDR3 is TGTGCCAGCAGTTTTAGTGAGGCAGGAGGACGCTCCGAGCAGTACTTC.

This rearrangement joins TRBV20-1 to TRBJ1-4; the D gene is possibly TRBD1 (6 bases). Germline V CDR1 and CDR2: DFQATT, SNEGSKA (reference sequence). Trimming cost V 0 bases and J 4 bases, with 12 bases left between them. CDR3 length: 15 amino acids. The CDR3 DNA sequence: TGCAGTGCTAGAGACCCGAAGGGGGGTAATGAAAAACTGTTTTTT. Protein: CSARDPKGGNEKLFF.

The chain joins TRBV10-3 to TRBJ2-3; 10 bases fit TRBD1. Trimming took 5 bases from V and 7 from J; bases not matched to a gene: 9. Germline V gene lookup returns CDR1 ENHRY and CDR2 SYGVKD. The CDR3 extends over 15 amino acids. The CDR3: CAISPGQGEANTQYF. CDR3 in DNA: TGTGCCATCAGTCCAGGACAGGGGGAAGCGAATACGCAGTATTTT.

The genes are TRBV10-3 and TRBJ2-5; 8 positions agree with TRBD2. The CDR3 is 18 amino acids. V shed 2 bases and J 3 bases; nucleotides not matched to a gene: 14. Germline assignment: CDR1 ENHRY and CDR2 SYGVKD. The CDR3 sequence is CAISEKGSGKGTKETQYF. In DNA form, the CDR3 reads TGTGCCATCAGTGAGAAGGGTAGCGGGAAGGGCACCAAAGAGACCCAGTACTTC.

This clonotype was observed a few times. This chain links TRBV28 with TRBJ1-5; 8 positions agree with TRBD1. With 0 bases clipped from V and 2 bases from J, the junction kept 12 bases outside the gene matches. CDR1 MDHEN and CDR2 SYDVKM come from the germline V gene. CDR3 length: 19 residues. For the CDR3, the DNA is TGTGCCAGCAGTTTATGGGACAGGGTGGGAGATAGCGGCAATCAGCCCCAGCATTTT. As protein: CASSLWDRVGDSGNQPQHF.

About this clonotype itself: The junction and the germline gene differ at one end; a read error may be behind it. V and J are TRBV28 and TRBJ2-7; D gene ambiguous. The CDR3 contains 14 residues. Germline V CDR1 and CDR2: MDHEN, SYDVKM. The DNA of the CDR3 is TGTGCCAGCAGGTTATGGAACCGACCCTACGAGCAGTACTTC. This codes for CASRLWNRPYEQYF.

The V gene is TRBV10-2, the J gene TRBJ2-3, with D unclear. Germline CDR1 reads WSHSY; CDR2 reads SAAADI. The ends were cut back, 6 bases at V and 7 bases at J, with 14 bases in the middle. This CDR3 has 13 amino acids. Here the CDR3 reads CASSLVESYTQYF. The DNA of the CDR3 is TGCGCCAGCAGCTTAGTCGAGAGTTATACGCAGTATTTT.

Of note for this clonotype: This sequence may be a read error, since a much larger clone differs from it by one base. The gene calls are TRBV7-9 and TRBJ2-1, with TRBD1 matching over 9 bases. V lost 5 bases, J lost 7 bases, and 9 bases stayed unmatched. The germline CDR1 and CDR2 sequences are SEHNR and FQNEAQ (reference sequence). The CDR3 runs to 15 residues. This chain's CDR3 is CASSHRTGDSNEQFF. CDR3 in DNA: TGTGCCAGCAGCCACCGGACAGGGGACTCTAATGAGCAGTTCTTC. Complete variable domain (other parts from reference TRBV7-9 and TRBJ2-1): DTGVSQNPRHKITKRGQNVTFRCDPISEHNRLYWYRQTLGQGPEFLTYFQNEAQLEKSRLLSDRFSAERPKGSFSTLEIQRTEQGDSAMYLCASSHRTGDSNEQFFGPGTRLTVL.

The chain carries TRBV12-3 or TRBV12-4 and TRBJ2-1, with 8 bases matching TRBD1. With V trimmed by 7 bases and J by 0 bases, 2 bases remained unmatched. This CDR3 has 14 amino acids. The CDR3 protein is CASKDRGSYNEQFF. The CDR3 nucleotides are TGTGCCAGCAAAGACAGGGGCTCCTACAATGAGCAGTTCTTC.

The V and J genes are TRBV5-1 and TRBJ1-1; perhaps TRBD1 as D (5 bases). Germline V gene lookup returns CDR1 SGHRS and CDR2 YFSETQ. This CDR3 is built from 16 residues. The ends were cut back, 2 bases at V and 6 bases at J, with 20 bases in the middle. The CDR3 sequence is CASSLGTIRANAEAFF. The CDR3 region has the DNA TGCGCCAGCAGCTTAGGGACTATCCGGGCCAACGCTGAAGCTTTCTTT.